The 10 T cell receptor beta chains reported below all come from one sample, sequenced in a study of T-cell reconstitution after alpha-beta-depleted transplantation in children. Unique molecular identifiers were incorporated during preparation of the TCRbeta library. TCRdb reprocessed the PCR reads with MiXCR, giving one entry per CDR3 protein. The data hold more than 85,000 distinct CDR3 sequences, with over 6% observed a single time. This material consisted of PBMCs, taken before TCRalphabeta/CD19-depleted stem cell transplant. The receptors come from a boy between 2 and 10 years old with acute lymphoblastic leukemia, due to receive a stem cell transplant.

The V call is TRBV7-9, the J call TRBJ1-4; D perhaps matches TRBD1 (6 bases). Germline values: CDR1 SEHNR, CDR2 FQNEAQ (reference sequence). This CDR3 has 15 amino acids. Trimming pared 1 base from V and 4 bases from J, leaving 10 bases between. CDR3 sequence (DNA): TGTGCCAGCAGCTTAGGGGACACATTTAATGAAAAACTGTTTTTT. Translation: CASSLGDTFNEKLFF.

This clonotype occurred a few times. The chain is built from TRBV5-6 and TRBJ2-7; 9 bases align to TRBD1. There are 13 residues in the CDR3. Per the germline V gene, CDR1 is SGHDT and CDR2 is YYEEEE. Trimming took 3 bases from V and 6 from J; bases not matched to a gene: 4. The CDR3 protein is CASSYGTGSEQYF. The CDR3 DNA reads as TGTGCCAGCAGCTACGGGACAGGGAGCGAGCAGTACTTC. Combining the CDR3 with reference TRBV5-6 and TRBJ2-7 gives the whole variable domain DAGVTQSPTHLIKTRGQQVTLRCSPKSGHDTVSWYQQALGQGPQFIFQYYEEEERQRGNFPDRFSGHQFPNYSSELNVNALLLGDSALYLCASSYGTGSEQYFGPGTRLTVT.

This clonotype was picked up a small number of times. The chain recombines TRBV20-1 with TRBJ2-5; D is perhaps TRBD2 (5 bases). Germline assignment: CDR1 DFQATT and CDR2 SNEGSKA (reference sequence). CDR3 length equals 11 residues. Trimming removed 6 bases from V and 4 bases from J, with 9 bases in between. The CDR3 loop reads CSARGLETQYF. Written as DNA, the CDR3 is TGCAGTGCCCGGGGATTAGAGACCCAGTACTTC.

This clonotype was detected only a few times. This chain connects TRBV20-1 to TRBJ2-5, with D hard to call. Germline loops: CDR1 DFQATT, CDR2 SNEGSKA (reference sequence). The CDR3 spans 16 residues. The germline V and J ends were trimmed by 2 bases and 1 base, with 17 bases remaining between them. The CDR3 region has the DNA TGCAGTGCTAGAACAGCCCAAGGCACCATCCAAGAGACCCAGTACTTC. Amino acid sequence: CSARTAQGTIQETQYF.

V gene TRBV20-1 combines with J gene TRBJ1-4; D possibly corresponds to TRBD1 (5 bases). CDR1 and CDR2 (germline): DFQATT, SNEGSKA (reference sequence). Trimming shortened V by 0 bases and J by 6 bases, and 11 bases separated the two germline ends. The CDR3 consists of 14 residues. The CDR3 DNA sequence: TGCAGTGCTAGAGAGGGGTCGGGGCATGAAAAACTGTTTTTT. Protein product: CSAREGSGHEKLFF.

At least ten counts were recorded for this clonotype. The V and J genes are TRBV20-1 and TRBJ2-5; TRBD2 matches 8 bases. Germline CDR1 DFQATT, CDR2 SNEGSKA (reference sequence). This CDR3 spans 13 amino acids. V gave up 2 bases and J gave up 2 bases; unmatched junction bases: 1. CDR3 amino acids: CSARRGGQETQYF. The CDR3, as DNA: TGCAGTGCTAGACGGGGGGGTCAAGAGACCCAGTACTTC.

This clonotype occurred many times. The chain uses TRBV20-1 and TRBJ1-2, with TRBD1 as a possible D gene (6 bases). Germline V CDR1 and CDR2: DFQATT, SNEGSKA (reference sequence). Deletions cut 6 bases from V and 2 bases from J, with 13 bases between. There are 13 residues in the CDR3. The CDR3 DNA reads as TGCAGTGCCCCTGAAGGGGGAAACTATGGCTACACCTTC. This codes for CSAPEGGNYGYTF.

The chain combines TRBV25-1 with TRBJ1-2; D is perhaps TRBD1 (5 bases). Germline V CDR1 and CDR2: MGHDK, SYGVNS. This CDR3 has 14 residues. With 1 base removed from V and 2 bases from J, the gap between germline ends came to 8 bases. CDR3 DNA sequence: TGTGCCAGCAGTGAATGGGGCAGCAACTATGGCTACACCTTC. Its protein product is CASSEWGSNYGYTF.

This clonotype was observed many times. The V gene is TRBV5-5, the J gene TRBJ2-5; TRBD1 agrees at 11 bases. The trim removed 5 bases at V and 5 bases at J, leaving 8 bases unmatched. The CDR3 runs 15 residues. Germline V gives CDR1 SGHKS, CDR2 YYEKEE (reference sequence). CDR3 sequence reads: CASSFGTGGRETQYF. The CDR3 DNA is TGTGCCAGCAGTTTCGGGACAGGGGGACGGGAGACCCAGTACTTC.

This clonotype is classed as medium-sized (0.01 to 0.1%). The chain combines TRBV7-2 with TRBJ2-1, with a weak D call TRBD1 (6 bases). V lost 2 bases, J lost 7 bases, and 12 bases lay in between. Looked up from germline, CDR1 is SGHTA and CDR2 is FQGNSA. The CDR3 runs to 14 residues. CDR3 DNA: TGTGCCAGCAGCTTAACAGGGTTAGGGAATGAGCAGTTCTTC. Its translation is CASSLTGLGNEQFF.